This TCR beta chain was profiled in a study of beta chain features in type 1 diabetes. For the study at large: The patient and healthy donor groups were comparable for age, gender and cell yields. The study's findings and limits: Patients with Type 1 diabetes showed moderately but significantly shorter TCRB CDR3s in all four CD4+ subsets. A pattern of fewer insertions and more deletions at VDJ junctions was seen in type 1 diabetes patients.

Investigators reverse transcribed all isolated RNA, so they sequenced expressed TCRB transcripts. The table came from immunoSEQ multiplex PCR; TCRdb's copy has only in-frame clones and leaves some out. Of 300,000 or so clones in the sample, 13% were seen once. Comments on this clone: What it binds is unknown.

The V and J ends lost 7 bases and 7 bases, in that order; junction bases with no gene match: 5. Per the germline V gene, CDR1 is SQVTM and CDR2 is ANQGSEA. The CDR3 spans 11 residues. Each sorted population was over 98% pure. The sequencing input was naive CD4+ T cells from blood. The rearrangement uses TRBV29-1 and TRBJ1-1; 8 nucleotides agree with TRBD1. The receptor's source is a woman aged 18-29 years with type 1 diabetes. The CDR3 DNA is TGCAGCGCCGGAGACAGGGGTGAAGCTTTCTTT. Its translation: CSAGDRGEAFF. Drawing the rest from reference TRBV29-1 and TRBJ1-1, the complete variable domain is SAVISQKPSRDICQRGTSLTIQCQVDSQVTMMFWYRQQPGQSLTLIATANQGSEATYESGFVIDKFPISRPNLTFSTLTVSNMSPEDSSIYLCSAGDRGEAFFGQGTRLTVV.